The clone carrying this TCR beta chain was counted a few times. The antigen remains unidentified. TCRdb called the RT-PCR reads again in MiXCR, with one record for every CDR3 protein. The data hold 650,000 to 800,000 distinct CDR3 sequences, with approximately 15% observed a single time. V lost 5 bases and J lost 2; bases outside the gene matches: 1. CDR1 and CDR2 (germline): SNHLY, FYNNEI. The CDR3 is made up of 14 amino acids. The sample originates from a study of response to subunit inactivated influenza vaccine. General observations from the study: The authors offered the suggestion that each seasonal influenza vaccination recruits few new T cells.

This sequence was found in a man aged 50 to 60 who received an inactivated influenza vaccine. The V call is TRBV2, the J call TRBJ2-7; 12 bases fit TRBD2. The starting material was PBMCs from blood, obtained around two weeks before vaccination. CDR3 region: CASSWTSGTYEQYF. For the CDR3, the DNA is TGTGCCAGCAGTTGGACTAGCGGGACCTACGAGCAGTACTTC.